Listed below are T cell receptor beta chains from one sample, sequenced in a study of blood T cell repertoires in COVID-19. Profiling relied on immunoSEQ multiplex PCR, and the TCRdb table lists in-frame clones only, not all of them. The top ten clones hold about 8.4% of a sample with about 150,000 clones, around 81% of them seen once. The sequencing sample was made of peripheral blood. Every receptor here comes from a woman aged 60 to 75 with active or convalescent COVID-19. Each CDR3 is given with its conserved first and last residue. Each record gives: clone size, D gene, CDR3 length, V gene, J gene, CDR3 protein, CDR3 DNA. A D gene is named only where the DNA matches it firmly. Only some rows state a clone size, as once, few, many or a class for expanded clones.

>NA|NA|11|TRBV11-2|TRBJ1-1
CASTQGNEAFF
TGTGCCAGCACGCAGGGTAATGAAGCTTTCTTT
>NA|NA|15|TRBV28|TRBJ1-1
CASSLSAPKGTEAFF
TGTGCCAGCAGTTTATCGGCCCCCAAGGGGACTGAAGCTTTCTTT
>once|NA|12|TRBV5-1|TRBJ2-2
CASRGATGELFF
TGCGCCAGCAGGGGGGCCACCGGGGAGCTGTTTTTT
>few|NA|16|TRBV7-8|TRBJ2-1
CASSSLTGAAGNEQFF
TGTGCCAGCAGCTCACTAACGGGGGCAGCGGGGAATGAGCAGTTCTTC
>NA|TRBD1|15|TRBV28|TRBJ1-2
CASTLRTGISDGYTF
TGTGCCAGCACCCTCCGGACAGGGATCTCGGATGGCTACACCTTC
>NA|NA|13|TRBV19|TRBJ1-4
CASTPRGGRRLFF
TGTGCCAGTACCCCGAGAGGGGGACGACGACTGTTTTTT
>NA|TRBD1|14|TRBV19|TRBJ1-1
CASSSGQGYTEAFF
TGTGCCAGTAGTAGTGGACAGGGATACACTGAAGCTTTCTTT
>NA|NA|15|TRBV28|TRBJ1-5
CASSSPTGTSQPQHF
TGTGCCAGCAGTAGCCCGACAGGAACGAGTCAGCCCCAGCATTTT
>NA|NA|14|TRBV3-1/TRBV3-2|TRBJ1-1
CASSRSEGRGEAFF
TGTGCCAGCAGCCGATCGGAGGGGCGGGGTGAAGCTTTCTTT
>NA|NA|14|TRBV6-5|TRBJ2-1
CASSLEAFYNEQFF
TGTGCCAGCAGCTTAGAGGCCTTTTACAATGAGCAGTTCTTC
>NA|TRBD2|14|TRBV11-2|TRBJ2-7
CASSPSGRLDEQYF
TGTGCCAGCAGCCCTAGCGGGAGGCTTGACGAGCAGTACTTC
>NA|TRBD2|15|TRBV5-4|TRBJ2-5
CASSLLQRGEETQYF
TGTGCCAGCAGCTTGCTTCAGCGGGGGGAGGAGACCCAGTACTTC
>NA|NA|14|TRBV30|TRBJ1-1
CAWSRTALGTEAFF
TGTGCCTGGAGCCGGACAGCACTCGGGACTGAAGCTTTCTTT
>NA|TRBD1|14|TRBV30|TRBJ1-4
CAWSIQGVFEKLFF
TGTGCCTGGAGTATCCAGGGGGTTTTTGAAAAACTGTTTTTT
>NA|TRBD1|15|TRBV9|TRBJ2-3
CASSDLWDREDTQYF
TGTGCCAGCAGCGACCTCTGGGACAGGGAAGATACGCAGTATTTT
>NA|NA|14|TRBV9|TRBJ2-1
CASTPGFSYNEQFF
TGTGCCAGTACGCCAGGGTTCTCCTACAATGAGCAGTTCTTC
>NA|NA|13|TRBV30|TRBJ1-1
CAWTRGGNTEAFF
TGTGCCTGGACCAGAGGGGGGAACACTGAAGCTTTCTTT
>NA|TRBD2|14|TRBV14|TRBJ2-7
CASSLGLAGYEQYF
TGTGCCAGCAGCTTGGGACTAGCGGGCTACGAGCAGTACTTC
>NA|TRBD2|15|TRBV19|TRBJ2-3
CASSKSGGALNTQYF
TGTGCCAGTAGTAAGAGCGGGGGGGCCCTAAATACGCAGTATTTT
>NA|NA|19|TRBV7-9|TRBJ2-3
CASSLGEPSIWTSTDTQYF
TGTGCCAGCAGCTTAGGGGAGCCCTCGATCTGGACTAGCACAGATACGCAGTATTTT
>NA|NA|16|TRBV28|TRBJ1-1
CASSALRGRPDTEAFF
TGTGCCAGCAGTGCCCTCCGGGGGAGGCCGGACACTGAAGCTTTCTTT
>NA|NA|13|TRBV29-1|TRBJ2-1
CSVRTDRYNEQFF
TGCAGCGTTCGGACAGACCGTTACAATGAGCAGTTCTTC
>once|NA|13|TRBV7-3|TRBJ1-1
CASSLIYGTEAFF
TGTGCCAGCAGCTTAATATACGGGACAGAAGCTTTCTTT
>NA|TRBD2|18|TRBV7-8|TRBJ2-4
CASSFLRGGASAKNIQYF
TGTGCCAGCAGCTTCCTACGCGGGGGGGCTTCAGCCAAAAACATTCAGTACTTC
>NA|NA|15|TRBV9|TRBJ2-2
CASSVGGLNTGELFF
TGTGCCAGCAGCGTAGGCGGGCTAAACACCGGGGAGCTGTTTTTT
>NA|NA|15|TRBV4-2|TRBJ1-1
CASSQDTDKNTEAFF
TGTGCCAGCAGCCAAGACACGGACAAGAACACTGAAGCTTTCTTT
>NA|NA|12|TRBV11-3|TRBJ1-1
CASSRGGREAFF
TGTGCCAGCAGCCGGGGGGGCAGAGAAGCTTTCTTT
>few|TRBD1|13|TRBV7-2|TRBJ2-7
CASSSQQGGEQYF
TGTGCCAGCAGCTCGCAACAGGGGGGCGAGCAGTACTTC
>NA|NA|15|TRBV15|TRBJ2-5
CATSRVTGSQETQYF
TGTGCCACCAGCAGAGTAACAGGGTCACAAGAGACCCAGTACTTC
>NA|TRBD2|15|TRBV6-5|TRBJ2-5
CASSPPGLAGETQYF
TGTGCCAGCAGTCCCCCGGGACTAGCGGGAGAGACCCAGTACTTC
>NA|NA|14|TRBV27|TRBJ1-2
CASRKPDSLNGYTF
TGTGCCAGCAGAAAACCCGACAGTCTGAATGGCTACACCTTC
>NA|TRBD1|15|TRBV7-9|TRBJ1-1
CASSSLRDRTVEGFF
TGTGCCAGCAGCTCGTTAAGGGACAGAACCGTTGAGGGGTTCTTT
>NA|TRBD1|13|TRBV3-1/TRBV3-2|TRBJ1-1
CASSQGQGAEAFF
TGTGCCAGCAGCCAGGGACAGGGGGCTGAAGCTTTCTTT
>NA|TRBD2|14|TRBV5-1|TRBJ2-5
CASSTGLASETQYF
TGCGCCAGCAGCACGGGACTAGCGTCGGAGACCCAGTACTTC
>NA|NA|14|TRBV2|TRBJ1-2
CASSDVLQGYGYTF
TGTGCCAGCAGTGACGTCCTGCAGGGCTATGGCTACACCTTC
>once|TRBD1|16|TRBV7-8|TRBJ2-3
CASSSGRDRGTDTQYF
TGTGCCAGCAGCTCCGGCCGGGACAGGGGCACAGATACGCAGTATTTT
>NA|NA|15|TRBV5-1|TRBJ1-3
CASSLGGNTGNTIYF
TGCGCCAGCAGCTTGGGAGGAAATACGGGAAACACCATATATTTT
>NA|TRBD1|18|TRBV7-8|TRBJ1-1
CASSLGPQGATAETEAFF
TGTGCCAGCAGCTTAGGGCCACAGGGGGCCACGGCTGAGACTGAAGCTTTCTTT
>NA|TRBD1|14|TRBV27|TRBJ1-5
CASSSDRGRQPQHF
TGTGCCAGCAGCTCGGACAGGGGCAGGCAGCCCCAGCATTTT
>NA|TRBD1|16|TRBV19|TRBJ2-7
CASSIVTVGQGAEQYF
TGTGCCAGTAGTATAGTTACCGTCGGACAGGGAGCCGAGCAGTACTTC
>NA|NA|15|TRBV11-2|TRBJ2-2
CASSLERGRTGELFF
TGTGCCAGCAGCTTAGAGCGGGGACGGACCGGGGAGCTGTTTTTT
>NA|NA|15|TRBV6-2/TRBV6-3|TRBJ1-5
CASSLSGLSNQPQHF
TGTGCCAGCAGTTTGTCAGGGCTTAGCAATCAGCCCCAGCATTTT
>once|NA|14|TRBV6-5|TRBJ1-5
CASGQQGDNQPQHF
TGTGCCAGCGGGCAACAGGGAGACAATCAGCCCCAGCATTTT
>NA|NA|12|TRBV11-2|TRBJ1-2
CASSLSGWGYTF
TGTGCCAGCAGCTTATCCGGGTGGGGCTACACCTTC
>NA|TRBD1|14|TRBV5-1|TRBJ1-1
CASSLGQGSTEAFF
TGCGCCAGCAGCTTAGGACAGGGGTCCACTGAAGCTTTCTTT
>few|TRBD1|16|TRBV24-1|TRBJ1-2
CATSDSIYGTGVGYTF
TGTGCCACCAGTGATTCGATTTACGGGACAGGGGTTGGCTACACCTTC
>NA|NA|15|TRBV29-1|TRBJ1-5
CSVVIGRGGNQPQHF
TGCAGCGTTGTTATAGGCAGGGGAGGCAATCAGCCCCAGCATTTT
>NA|NA|13|TRBV7-2|TRBJ1-1
CASSLALNREGFF
TGTGCCAGCAGCTTAGCTTTGAACAGGGAGGGTTTCTTT
>NA|NA|13|TRBV6-5|TRBJ1-1
CASNFKLNTEAFF
TGTGCCAGCAATTTTAAGCTGAACACTGAAGCTTTCTTT
>NA|NA|12|TRBV7-6|TRBJ2-3
CASSSSPDTQYF
TGTGCCAGCAGCTCTTCTCCGGATACGCAGTATTTT
>NA|TRBD1|13|TRBV10-1|TRBJ2-2
CASRGQGAGELFF
TGCGCCAGCAGGGGACAGGGGGCCGGGGAGCTGTTTTTT
>NA|NA|14|TRBV18|TRBJ2-3
CASSPPSGADTQYF
TGTGCCAGCTCACCACCGTCGGGAGCAGATACGCAGTATTTT
>NA|TRBD1|17|TRBV10-3|TRBJ1-2
CAIMRLGTGGANYGYTF
TGTGCCATCATGAGACTCGGGACAGGGGGCGCTAACTATGGCTACACCTTC